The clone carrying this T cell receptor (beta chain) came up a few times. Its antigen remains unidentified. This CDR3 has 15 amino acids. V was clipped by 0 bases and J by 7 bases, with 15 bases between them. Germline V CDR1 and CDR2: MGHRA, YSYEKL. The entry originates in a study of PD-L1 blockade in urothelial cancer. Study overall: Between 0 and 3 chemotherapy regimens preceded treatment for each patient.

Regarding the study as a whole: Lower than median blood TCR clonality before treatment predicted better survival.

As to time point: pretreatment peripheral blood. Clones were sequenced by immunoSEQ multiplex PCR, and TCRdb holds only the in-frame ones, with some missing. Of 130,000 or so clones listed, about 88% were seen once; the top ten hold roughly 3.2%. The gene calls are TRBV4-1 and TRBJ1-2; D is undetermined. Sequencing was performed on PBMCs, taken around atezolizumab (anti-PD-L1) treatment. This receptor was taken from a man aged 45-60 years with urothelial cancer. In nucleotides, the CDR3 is TGCGCCAGCAGCCAAGAAGGCGCCATCTCGGGTGGCTACACCTTC. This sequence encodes CASSQEGAISGGYTF.